A selection of T cell receptor beta chains follows, all from one sample in a study of chemoradiotherapy in HPV16-positive cancers. Repertoires were generated with immunoSEQ multiplex PCR, while TCRdb's copy carries only in-frame clones and drops some. The sample carries 12,000 or so clones, more than 75% recorded once. This material was collected from a patient who underwent chemoradiotherapy. These receptors originate from a human donor with HPV-associated anogenital cancer. Both conserved end residues are part of each CDR3. Fields, in order: D gene, V gene, J gene, clone size, CDR3 protein, CDR3 DNA. A D gene is named only where the DNA matches it firmly. Rows may omit the clone size; those that give it use once, few, many or a size class.

d_gene: -
v_gene: TRBV7-3
j_gene: TRBJ2-3
abundance: -
CDR3aa: CASSSHRTDTQYF
CDR3nt: TGTGCCAGCAGCTCCCACCGCACAGATACGCAGTATTTT

d_gene: -
v_gene: TRBV6-1
j_gene: TRBJ2-7
abundance: few
CDR3aa: CASSGDWTAYEQYF
CDR3nt: TGTGCCAGCAGTGGGGACTGGACAGCCTACGAGCAGTACTTC

d_gene: TRBD2
v_gene: TRBV7-9
j_gene: TRBJ2-3
abundance: -
CDR3aa: CASSLNLGSGVADTQYF
CDR3nt: TGTGCCAGCAGCTTGAATCTGGGGAGCGGGGTAGCGGATACGCAGTATTTT

d_gene: TRBD2
v_gene: TRBV5-1
j_gene: TRBJ2-5
abundance: -
CDR3aa: CASSLLSGGEETQYF
CDR3nt: TGCGCCAGCAGCTTGCTTAGCGGGGGGGAAGAGACCCAGTACTTC

d_gene: TRBD1
v_gene: TRBV19
j_gene: TRBJ1-2
abundance: -
CDR3aa: CASRVGQKINYGYTF
CDR3nt: TGTGCCAGTAGGGTGGGACAGAAGATAAACTATGGCTACACCTTC

d_gene: -
v_gene: TRBV19
j_gene: TRBJ2-1
abundance: -
CDR3aa: CASSIGVLLNEQFF
CDR3nt: TGTGCCAGTAGTATCGGAGTTTTGCTCAATGAGCAGTTCTTC

d_gene: -
v_gene: TRBV2
j_gene: TRBJ1-1
abundance: -
CDR3aa: CASSGNRGTEAFF
CDR3nt: TGTGCCAGCAGTGGTAATCGGGGGACTGAAGCTTTCTTT

d_gene: TRBD1
v_gene: TRBV9
j_gene: TRBJ1-1
abundance: -
CDR3aa: CASSSRQGIAEAFF
CDR3nt: TGTGCCAGCAGCTCTCGACAGGGAATTGCCGAAGCTTTCTTT

d_gene: -
v_gene: TRBV7-8
j_gene: TRBJ1-2
abundance: -
CDR3aa: CASSQHGFPIYGYTF
CDR3nt: TGTGCCAGCAGCCAACACGGGTTCCCGATCTATGGCTACACCTTC

d_gene: TRBD1
v_gene: TRBV4-1
j_gene: TRBJ2-7
abundance: -
CDR3aa: CASSLGQGEYEQYF
CDR3nt: TGCGCCAGCAGCCTCGGACAGGGGGAGTACGAGCAGTACTTC

d_gene: TRBD1
v_gene: TRBV6-5
j_gene: TRBJ1-6
abundance: -
CDR3aa: CASSYGTGGATPLHF
CDR3nt: TGTGCCAGCAGTTACGGGACAGGGGGCGCGACACCCCTCCACTTT

d_gene: TRBD1
v_gene: TRBV10-3
j_gene: TRBJ1-6
abundance: -
CDR3aa: CAISESTGGGSPLHF
CDR3nt: TGTGCCATCAGTGAGTCAACAGGGGGTGGTTCACCCCTCCACTTT

d_gene: -
v_gene: TRBV7-9
j_gene: TRBJ1-4
abundance: -
CDR3aa: CASSFGQFPANEKLFF
CDR3nt: TGTGCCAGCAGCTTCGGACAGTTCCCCGCGAATGAAAAACTGTTTTTT

d_gene: TRBD1
v_gene: TRBV19
j_gene: TRBJ1-2
abundance: once
CDR3aa: CASSIDRAYGYTF
CDR3nt: TGTGCCAGTAGCATCGACAGGGCCTATGGCTACACCTTC

d_gene: -
v_gene: TRBV5-1
j_gene: TRBJ1-3
abundance: -
CDR3aa: CASSLDDSGNTIYF
CDR3nt: TGCGCCAGCAGCTTGGACGATTCTGGAAACACCATATATTTT

d_gene: -
v_gene: TRBV5-1
j_gene: TRBJ2-1
abundance: few
CDR3aa: CASSLDWHEQFF
CDR3nt: TGCGCCAGCAGCTTGGACTGGCATGAGCAGTTCTTC

d_gene: TRBD1
v_gene: TRBV7-2
j_gene: TRBJ1-6
abundance: -
CDR3aa: CASSFGQGNSPLHF
CDR3nt: TGTGCCAGCAGCTTTGGACAGGGTAATTCACCCCTCCACTTT

d_gene: -
v_gene: TRBV19
j_gene: TRBJ2-7
abundance: once
CDR3aa: CASSPGASSYEQYF
CDR3nt: TGTGCCAGTAGTCCCGGGGCCAGCTCCTACGAGCAGTACTTC

d_gene: TRBD1
v_gene: TRBV6-1
j_gene: TRBJ2-7
abundance: -
CDR3aa: CASRQGTGPYEQYF
CDR3nt: TGTGCCAGCAGGCAAGGGACAGGGCCATACGAGCAGTACTTC

d_gene: -
v_gene: TRBV28
j_gene: TRBJ1-5
abundance: -
CDR3aa: CASSLGTPWNQPQHF
CDR3nt: TGTGCCAGCAGTCTCGGGACACCATGGAATCAGCCCCAGCATTTT

d_gene: -
v_gene: TRBV28
j_gene: TRBJ1-2
abundance: -
CDR3aa: CASSLNRVRNGYTF
CDR3nt: TGTGCCAGCAGTTTAAATCGCGTGAGAAATGGCTACACCTTC

d_gene: -
v_gene: TRBV5-1
j_gene: TRBJ2-1
abundance: -
CDR3aa: CASSLGGLGNEQFF
CDR3nt: TGCGCCAGCAGTTTGGGGGGGCTCGGCAATGAGCAGTTCTTC

d_gene: -
v_gene: TRBV18
j_gene: TRBJ1-5
abundance: -
CDR3aa: CASSPQGRDQPQHF
CDR3nt: TGTGCCAGCTCACCTCAGGGGCGTGATCAGCCCCAGCATTTT

d_gene: TRBD2
v_gene: TRBV27
j_gene: TRBJ2-5
abundance: -
CDR3aa: CASSVIAGGDKTQYF
CDR3nt: TGTGCCAGCAGTGTCATAGCGGGGGGTGATAAGACCCAGTACTTC

d_gene: -
v_gene: TRBV2
j_gene: TRBJ2-7
abundance: -
CDR3aa: CASRPQRSYEQYF
CDR3nt: TGTGCCAGCAGACCCCAGAGGTCCTACGAGCAGTACTTC

d_gene: -
v_gene: TRBV5-4
j_gene: TRBJ2-2
abundance: -
CDR3aa: CASRRGLIPTGTGELFF
CDR3nt: TGTGCCAGCCGTAGGGGACTCATACCTACTGGCACCGGGGAGCTGTTTTTT